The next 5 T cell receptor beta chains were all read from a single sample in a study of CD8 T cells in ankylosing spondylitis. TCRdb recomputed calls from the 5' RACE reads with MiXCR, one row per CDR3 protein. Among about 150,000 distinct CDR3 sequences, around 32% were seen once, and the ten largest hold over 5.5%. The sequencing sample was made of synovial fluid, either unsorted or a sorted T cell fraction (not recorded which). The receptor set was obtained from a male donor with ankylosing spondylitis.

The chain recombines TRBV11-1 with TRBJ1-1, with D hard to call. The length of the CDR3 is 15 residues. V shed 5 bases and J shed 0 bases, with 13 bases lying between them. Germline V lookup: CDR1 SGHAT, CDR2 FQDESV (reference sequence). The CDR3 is CASSPGRTMNTEAFF. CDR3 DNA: TGTGCCAGCAGCCCCGGACGGACCATGAACACTGAAGCTTTCTTT.

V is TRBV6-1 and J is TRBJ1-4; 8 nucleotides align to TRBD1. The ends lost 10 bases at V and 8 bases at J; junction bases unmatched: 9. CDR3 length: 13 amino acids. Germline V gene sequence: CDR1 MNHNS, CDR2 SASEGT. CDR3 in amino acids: CATGRDRNEKLFF. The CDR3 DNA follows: TGTGCCACCGGAAGGGACAGGAACGAAAAACTGTTTTTT.

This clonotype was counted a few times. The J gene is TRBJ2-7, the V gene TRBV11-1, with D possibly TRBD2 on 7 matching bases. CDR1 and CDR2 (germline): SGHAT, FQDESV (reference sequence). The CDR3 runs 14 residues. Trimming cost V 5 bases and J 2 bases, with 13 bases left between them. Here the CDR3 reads CASSKGGGAYEQYF. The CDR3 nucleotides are TGTGCCAGCAGCAAAGGGGGGGGAGCCTACGAGCAGTACTTC.

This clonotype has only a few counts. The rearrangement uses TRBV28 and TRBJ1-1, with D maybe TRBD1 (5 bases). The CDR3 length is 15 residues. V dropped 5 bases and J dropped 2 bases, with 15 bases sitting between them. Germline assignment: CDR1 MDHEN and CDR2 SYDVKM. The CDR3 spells CASSPSGTVNTEAFF. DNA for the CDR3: TGTGCCAGCAGTCCCTCCGGGACGGTCAACACTGAAGCTTTCTTT.

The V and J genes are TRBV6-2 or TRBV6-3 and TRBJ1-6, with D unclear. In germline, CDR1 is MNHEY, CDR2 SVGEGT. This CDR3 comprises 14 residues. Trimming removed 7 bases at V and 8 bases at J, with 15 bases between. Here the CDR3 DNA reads TGTGCCAGCACCCCAAGGAGTGGTCATTCACCCCTCCACTTT. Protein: CASTPRSGHSPLHF.